This entry lists 18 T cell receptor beta chains sequenced from one sample in a study of CXCR3-negative and CXCR3-positive naive CD8 T cells. These receptors are not linked to any known antigen. UMI-labeled 5' RACE yielded the TRB cDNA libraries. TCRdb reprocessed the 5' RACE reads and stores each CDR3 protein as one record, lacking DNA. Its table lists some 85,000 distinct CDR3 sequences. Study-wide results and limits: Hydrophobicity of TRB CDR3s was greater in CXCR3-positive naive cells than in CXCR3-negative naive cells.

Input material: naive CXCR3+ CD8+ T cells from blood. The sample's subset: CD45RO-CCR7+CD27+CD95- naive CD8+ T cells expressing CXCR3 (TNR3+). The origin of the receptors is a human donor in good health. Some clones in this sample may be carry-over from other donors' samples.

V is TRBV12-3 or TRBV12-4 and J is TRBJ2-1; TCRdb names TRBD1, which stays unverified in the absence of DNA. This CDR3 has 14 residues. Here the CDR3 reads CASMTGPGANEQFF.

The chain recombines TRBV29-1 with TRBJ2-7. Germline values: CDR1 SQVTM, CDR2 ANQGSEA. The CDR3 spans 13 residues. This CDR3 reads CSVVGKPSYEQYF.

This chain links TRBV4-3 with TRBJ2-1. CDR1 is LGHNA, CDR2 YSLEER, per germline. The CDR3 has 13 residues. The CDR3 sequence is CASSQDLRNEQFF.

V and J are TRBV5-1 and TRBJ1-1; TCRdb selects TRBD1, and the lack of DNA leaves this call unchecked. The CDR3 runs to 13 residues. CDR1 and CDR2 (germline): SGHRS, YFSETQ. CDR3 sequence: CASSTGGRAEAFF.

The chain employs TRBV5-1 and TRBJ1-2; TCRdb outputs TRBD1, but without DNA this stays unchecked. CDR3 size: 13 residues. Germline values: CDR1 SGHRS, CDR2 YFSETQ. The CDR3 region is CASSLAGGGGYTF.

The chain joins TRBV7-6 to TRBJ1-5; TCRdb picks TRBD1, but there is no DNA to check that call. Germline assignment: CDR1 SGHVS and CDR2 FNYEAQ. This CDR3 has 15 residues. The CDR3: CASSLEGGGNRPQHF.

The rearrangement uses TRBV28 and TRBJ2-7; lacking DNA, the TRBD2 call made by TCRdb goes unchecked. The CDR3 totals 15 residues. Looked up from germline, CDR1 is MDHEN and CDR2 is SYDVKM. CDR3 in amino acids: CASSLRGGGSYEQYF. Based on the CDR3 plus reference TRBV28 and TRBJ2-7, the full variable domain is DVKVTQSSRYLVKRTGEKVFLECVQDMDHENMFWYRQDPGLGLRLIYFSYDVKMKEKGDIPEGYSVSREKKERFSLILESASTNQTSMYLCASSLRGGGSYEQYFGPGTRLTVT.

This chain joins TRBV20-1 and TRBJ2-3; as DNA is missing, the TRBD1 call by TCRdb cannot be tested. The CDR3 has 13 amino acids. CDR1 DFQATT and CDR2 SNEGSKA come from the germline V gene (reference sequence). The CDR3 reads CSAGDGNTDTQYF.

J is TRBJ1-2 and V is TRBV12-3 or TRBV12-4; absent DNA, TCRdb's TRBD1 call cannot be checked. The CDR3 runs 13 residues. CDR3 loop: CASSAGTGYGYTF.

The V and J genes are TRBV4-1 and TRBJ2-7; the TCRdb D gene call, TRBD1, has no DNA to confirm it. CDR3 size: 13 residues. Per germline, CDR1 MGHRA and CDR2 YSYEKL. CDR3 residues: CASSQVDRDEQYF.

This chain joins TRBV27 and TRBJ2-7; TCRdb outputs TRBD1, but without DNA this stays unchecked. This CDR3 spans 16 amino acids. Germline V gene lookup returns CDR1 MNHEY and CDR2 SMNVEV (reference sequence). CDR3 sequence reads: CASTPSGTGASYEQYF.

The chain has TRBV20-1 and TRBJ2-7; TCRdb picks TRBD2, but there is no DNA to check that call. Per the germline V gene, CDR1 is DFQATT and CDR2 is SNEGSKA (reference sequence). This CDR3 has 16 residues. The CDR3 here is CSADGTSGGYPHEQYF.

The gene calls are TRBV20-1 and TRBJ2-7; TCRdb proposes TRBD1, but this gene call is untestable without DNA. The CDR3 has 14 residues. Germline loops: CDR1 DFQATT, CDR2 SNEGSKA (reference sequence). The CDR3 sequence: CSAGLGGRFSEQYF.

The rearrangement joins TRBV7-9 to TRBJ1-5; TCRdb's D call of TRBD1 is untestable without DNA. Germline loops: CDR1 SEHNR, CDR2 FQNEAQ (reference sequence). The CDR3 has 14 residues. The CDR3 here is CASSRTGTGQPQHF. The variable domain in full, with the rest retrieved from reference TRBV7-9 and TRBJ1-5, is DTGVSQNPRHKITKRGQNVTFRCDPISEHNRLYWYRQTLGQGPEFLTYFQNEAQLEKSRLLSDRFSAERPKGSFSTLEIQRTEQGDSAMYLCASSRTGTGQPQHFGDGTRLSIL.

The rearrangement joins TRBV4-2 to TRBJ2-7; TCRdb outputs TRBD1, but without DNA this stays unchecked. CDR3 length: 13 residues. Germline CDR1 is LGHNA and CDR2 is YNFKEQ. CDR3 loop: CASSSGGSYEQYF.

This chain's CDR3 is CASSSPPGLAGGRPGYEQYF. This chain connects TRBV28 to TRBJ2-7; TCRdb proposes TRBD2, but this gene call is untestable without DNA. This CDR3 is built from 20 residues. In germline, CDR1 is MDHEN, CDR2 SYDVKM.

The V and J genes are TRBV11-2 and TRBJ2-1; TCRdb's assignment of TRBD1 cannot be checked, as there is no DNA. CDR1 is SGHAT and CDR2 is FQNNGV in the germline V gene. This CDR3 has 15 amino acids. CDR3 sequence reads: CASSHGQGALDEQFF. The full variable domain, rest sourced from reference TRBV11-2 and TRBJ2-1, is EAGVAQSPRYKIIEKRQSVAFWCNPISGHATLYWYQQILGQGPKLLIQFQNNGVVDDSQLPKDRFSAERLKGVDSTLKIQPAKLEDSAVYLCASSHGQGALDEQFFGPGTRLTVL.

The chain carries TRBV12-3 or TRBV12-4 and TRBJ2-1; TCRdb names TRBD1, which stays unverified in the absence of DNA. The length of the CDR3 is 14 residues. CDR3 protein: CASSQGRGYNEQFF.